A single sample gave rise to the 18 T cell receptor beta chains below, sequenced in a study of kidney transplant recipient with SARS-CoV-2 infection. TCRdb redid the calling of the reads with MiXCR, one entry per CDR3 protein. Altogether roughly 230,000 distinct CDR3 sequences are present, under 30% being singletons, with the ten largest covering nearly 7.5%. The specimen was a blood sample, collected at baseline and on approximately day 120 from a kidney transplant recipient. The receptors originated from a male patient aged 25-45 years who had COVID-19 and was a kidney transplant recipient. Some T cells may trace back to the graft donor.

This clonotype has a count of ten or more. The chain has TRBV20-1 and TRBJ2-3, with 8 bases identical to TRBD2. From germline, CDR1 is DFQATT and CDR2 SNEGSKA (reference sequence). With 4 bases clipped from V and 0 bases from J, the junction kept 3 bases outside the gene matches. The CDR3 sequence is 14 residues long. The chain's CDR3 is CSATTSGSTDTQYF. The CDR3 DNA reads TGCAGTGCTACTACTAGCGGTAGCACAGATACGCAGTATTTT.

With regard to this clonotype: This may come from a read error, since a much larger clone is one base off. The rearrangement joins TRBV11-2 to TRBJ2-7; a possible D gene is TRBD1 (5 bases). The CDR3 contains 16 residues. From germline, CDR1 is SGHAT and CDR2 FQNNGV. This chain's CDR3 is CASSLDMGQDAHEQHF. As DNA, the CDR3 is TGTGCCAGCAGCTTAGATATGGGGCAGGACGCCCACGAGCAGCACTTC.

With regard to this clonotype: A much larger clone differs by one base, so this may be a read error. The rearrangement uses TRBV5-4 and TRBJ2-1; TRBD1 agrees at 7 bases. Germline-derived CDR1 and CDR2 are SGHNT and YYREEE (reference sequence). This CDR3 contains 15 residues. The V and J ends lost 5 bases and 7 bases, in that order; junction bases with no gene match: 12. The CDR3 region has the DNA TGTGCCAGCAGGTCCGGGACAGATGTCCCGAATGAGCAGTTCTTC. Amino acid sequence: CASRSGTDVPNEQFF.

This clonotype was observed at least ten times. The V call is TRBV30, the J call TRBJ2-7; TRBD1 matches at 7 bases. Germline lookup yields CDR1 GTSNPN and CDR2 SVGIG (reference sequence). Losses at the gene ends were 5 bases for V and 2 bases for J; bases not matched to a gene: 9. This CDR3 comprises 14 residues. This CDR3 reads CAWATGQKAYEQYF. The CDR3 DNA follows: TGTGCCTGGGCAACGGGACAGAAAGCCTACGAGCAGTACTTC.

For this clonotype: A much more abundant neighbour one base away suggests this may be a read error. This chain links TRBV12-3 or TRBV12-4 with TRBJ1-1; D might be TRBD1 (5 bases). The V and J ends lost 4 bases and 5 bases respectively, with 14 bases between them. The CDR3 has 14 residues. The CDR3 here is CASSCRDPGTEAFF. CDR3 nucleotides: TGTGCCAGCAGTTGCCGGGACCCGGGGACTGAAGCTTTCTTT.

This clonotype was seen repeatedly, ten times or more. The V gene is TRBV5-1, the J gene TRBJ1-2; no firm D call. CDR1 and CDR2 from the germline V gene are SGHRS and YFSETQ. Trimming pared 7 bases from V and 4 bases from J, leaving 23 bases between. The CDR3 extends over 16 amino acids. CDR3 sequence reads: CASSDESVRKTYGYTF. In DNA, the CDR3 is TGCGCCAGCTCTGATGAATCGGTTCGAAAGACCTATGGCTACACCTTC. Variable domain in full (rest from reference TRBV5-1 and TRBJ1-2): KAGVTQTPRYLIKTRGQQVTLSCSPISGHRSVSWYQQTPGQGLQFLFEYFSETQRNKGNFPGRFSGRQFSNSRSEMNVSTLELGDSALYLCASSDESVRKTYGYTFGSGTRLTVV.

This clonotype was seen many times. The chain carries TRBV15 and TRBJ2-4; tentative D call: TRBD2 (5 bases). CDR3 size: 15 residues. Trimming took 3 bases from V and 3 from J, leaving 12 bases between them. Germline values: CDR1 LNHNV, CDR2 YYDKDF (reference sequence). CDR3 DNA sequence: TGTGCCACCAGCAGTGGGGAGAATGGCAAAAACATTCAGTACTTC. Translating it yields CATSSGENGKNIQYF.

As regards this clonotype: A much larger clone lies one base from this, so it may be a read error. The chain couples TRBV3-2 to TRBJ2-4; the table's D gene call, TRBD2, was not cross checked with the DNA. TRBV3-2 is marked as a pseudogene. The CDR3 runs to 11 residues. CDR3 loop: CASSRQREKYF. DNA for the CDR3: TGTGCCAGCAGCCGTCAGCGGGAGAAGTACTTC.

Many counts were recorded for this clonotype. The chain employs TRBV19 and TRBJ2-5; D gene ambiguous. The CDR3 extends over 15 amino acids. Trimming pared 3 bases from V and 6 bases from J, leaving 17 bases between. Germline V CDR1 and CDR2: LNHDA, SQIVND (reference sequence). CDR3 nucleotide sequence: TGTGCCAGTAGTATCGGGCCCCACCAAGTGAAGACCCAGTACTTC. This encodes CASSIGPHQVKTQYF.

With regard to this clonotype: This is likely an artifact of a read error, given a far larger clone one base away. The chain has TRBV6-1 and TRBJ2-4, with TRBD2 identical over 7 bases. TRBJ2-7 matches the DNA end more closely, so the J call is doubtful. There are 16 residues in the CDR3. CDR1 is MNHNS and CDR2 is SASEGT in the germline V gene. The CDR3 region has the DNA TGTGCCAGCAGTGGCTCGACTAGCAGGAGGGCCTACGAGCAGTACTTC. Translated: CASSGSTSRRAYEQYF.

Only a few counts were recorded for this clonotype. The chain couples TRBV11-1 to TRBJ1-2; unclear D gene. V was cut by 5 bases and J by 4 bases, with 23 bases left in between. Germline V gene data show CDR1 as SGHAT and CDR2 as FQDESV (reference sequence). This CDR3 spans 17 amino acids. The CDR3 here is CASSENCKAGKTYGYTF. The CDR3, as DNA: TGTGCCAGCAGCGAGAATTGTAAGGCTGGAAAGACCTATGGCTACACCTTC.

This sequence joins TRBV30 and TRBJ2-2; 9 bases line up with TRBD2. With 3 bases clipped from V and 6 bases from J, the junction kept 14 bases outside the gene matches. Germline values: CDR1 GTSNPN, CDR2 SVGIG (reference sequence). The CDR3 has 17 amino acids. CDR3 sequence: CAWRDHSGRGGAGELFF. CDR3 nucleotide sequence: TGTGCCTGGAGAGACCATAGCGGGAGAGGAGGTGCCGGGGAGCTGTTTTTT.

This clonotype was picked up many times. This chain links TRBV5-1 with TRBJ2-7, with 9 nucleotides matching TRBD1. The CDR3 runs 14 residues. Losses at the gene ends were 0 bases for V and 3 bases for J; bases not matched to a gene: 1. Per germline, CDR1 SGHRS and CDR2 YFSETQ. CDR3 loop: CASSLGGQGYEQYF. CDR3 in DNA: TGCGCCAGCAGCTTGGGGGGACAGGGCTACGAGCAGTACTTC.

This clonotype showed up many times. J is TRBJ1-3 and V is TRBV19; D uncertain. The CDR3 totals 16 residues. Trimming cost V 6 bases and J 2 bases, with 17 bases left between them. Germline CDR1 and CDR2: LNHDA and SQIVND (reference sequence). Here the CDR3 DNA reads TGTGCCAGTAGAAGAACCTCCCTAGGCCCTGGAAACACCATATATTTT. Translated, it gives CASRRTSLGPGNTIYF.

Ten or more counts support this clonotype. CDR3 DNA: TGTGCCAGCAGTGACGGTAGAAATTACGAGCAGTACGTC. Residues: CASSDGRNYEQYV. V and J are TRBV2 and TRBJ2-7; D call uncertain. Germline V gene sequence: CDR1 SNHLY, CDR2 FYNNEI. The CDR3 loop spans 13 amino acids. Trimming took 3 bases from V and 4 from J, leaving 10 bases between them.

This clonotype showed up many times. The chain employs TRBV28 and TRBJ1-1; TRBD1 matches 8 bases. This CDR3 is built from 16 residues. J was trimmed by 0 bases and V by 3 bases; bases with no gene match: 6. Germline loops: CDR1 MDHEN, CDR2 SYDVKM. CDR3 protein: CASSFVGTGVNTEAFF. CDR3 sequence (DNA): TGTGCCAGCAGTTTTGTCGGGACAGGAGTGAACACTGAAGCTTTCTTT.

This clonotype was seen at least ten times. This sequence joins TRBV7-3 and TRBJ2-5, with TRBD1 matching 8 bases. CDR3 length: 15 residues. Trimming removed 1 base from V and 1 base from J; junction bases left unmatched: 2. Per the germline V gene, CDR1 is SGHTA and CDR2 is FQGTGA. The CDR3 here is CASSLMGTGQETQYF. In DNA, the CDR3 is TGTGCCAGCAGCTTAATGGGGACAGGCCAAGAGACCCAGTACTTC.

This clonotype was recorded many times. The rearrangement links TRBV7-2 to TRBJ1-5; 8 bases line up with TRBD1. Germline V lookup: CDR1 SGHTA, CDR2 FQGNSA. CDR3 length: 15 amino acids. Trimming cost V 5 bases and J 3 bases; bases outside gene matches: 6. The CDR3 sequence: CASSRGQGYNQPQHF. CDR3 sequence (DNA): TGTGCCAGCAGCCGCGGACAGGGATACAATCAGCCCCAGCATTTT.